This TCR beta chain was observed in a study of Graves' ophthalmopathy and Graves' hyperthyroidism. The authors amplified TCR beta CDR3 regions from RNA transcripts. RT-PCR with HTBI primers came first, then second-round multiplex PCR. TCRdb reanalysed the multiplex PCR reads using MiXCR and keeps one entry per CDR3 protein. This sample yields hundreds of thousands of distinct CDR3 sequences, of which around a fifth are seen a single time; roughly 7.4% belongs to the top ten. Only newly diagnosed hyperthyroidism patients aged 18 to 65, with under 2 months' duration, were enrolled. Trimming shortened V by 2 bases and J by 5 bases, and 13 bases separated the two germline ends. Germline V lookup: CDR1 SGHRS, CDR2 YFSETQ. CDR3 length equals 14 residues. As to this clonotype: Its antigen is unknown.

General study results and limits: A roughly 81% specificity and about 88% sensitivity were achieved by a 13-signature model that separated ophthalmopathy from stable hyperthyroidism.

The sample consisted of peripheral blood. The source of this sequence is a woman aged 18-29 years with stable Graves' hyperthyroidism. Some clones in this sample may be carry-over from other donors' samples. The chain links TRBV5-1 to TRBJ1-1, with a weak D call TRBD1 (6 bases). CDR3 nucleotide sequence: TGCGCCAGCAGCTTCACAGGGATTCGGACTGAAGCTTTCTTT. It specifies CASSFTGIRTEAFF.